The sequence of this TCR beta chain was determined in a study of blood T cell repertoires in COVID-19. Study-wide background: Samples of COVID-19 (acute and convalescent) were obtained from the United States, Italy and Spain.

The protocol was immunoSEQ multiplex PCR, while the TCRdb copy is restricted to in-frame clones and leaves out a portion. The sample gives under 150,000 clones, approximately 81% of which show up once; around 40% is in the top ten. Looked up from germline, CDR1 is SGHDT and CDR2 is YYEEEE. The ends were cut back, 4 bases at V and 0 bases at J, with 11 bases in the middle. The CDR3 covers 15 residues. This TCR came from a human donor in a cohort sampled during active COVID-19. The sample comprised peripheral blood. This chain links TRBV5-6 with TRBJ2-4; TRBD2 might be the D (6 bases). CDR3 coding DNA: TGTGCCAGCAGCCCCGGGAGCCTAGCCAAAAACATTCAGTACTTC. Translated: CASSPGSLAKNIQYF.